Each of the 10 T cell receptor beta chains below was sequenced from the same sample in a study of blood T cells in healthy people across ages. The use of a sample-barcoded 5' primer and a J-beta primer mix characterized a second PCR of 7 to 11 cycles. Using its own MiXCR run on the 5' RACE reads, TCRdb lists one record per CDR3 protein. This repertoire shows about 640,000 distinct CDR3 sequences, around 54% found once; its top ten account for roughly 34%. The sample taken for sequencing was blood. These receptors were taken from a man aged 55-75 years in good health.

V usage is TRBV3-1 and J usage is TRBJ2-3, with TRBD1 matching 7 bases. With V trimmed by 3 bases and J by 2 bases, 5 bases remained unmatched. This CDR3 is 15 amino acids long. Germline assignment: CDR1 LGHDT and CDR2 YNNKEL (reference sequence). CDR3 amino acids: CASSHQQGTTDTQYF. DNA of the CDR3: TGTGCCAGCAGCCACCAACAGGGGACCACAGATACGCAGTATTTT.

This chain connects TRBV9 to TRBJ2-2, with 12 positions matching TRBD1. After removal of 2 bases from V and 5 bases from J, the junction contained 4 bases not matched to a gene. Germline assignment: CDR1 SGDLS and CDR2 YYNGEE. The CDR3 covers 16 residues. The CDR3 region has the DNA TGTGCCAGCAGCGTCGGGACAGGGGGCAGAACCGGGGAGCTGTTTTTT. Translation: CASSVGTGGRTGELFF.

J is TRBJ2-7 and V is TRBV7-9; TRBD1 might be the D (7 bases). Germline assignment: CDR1 SEHNR and CDR2 FQNEAQ (reference sequence). V was clipped by 5 bases and J by 2 bases, with 19 bases between them. The CDR3 has 16 residues. CDR3 amino acids: CASSPQDREATYEQYF. Here the CDR3 DNA reads TGTGCCAGCAGCCCCCAAGACAGGGAGGCAACCTACGAGCAGTACTTC.

The rearrangement joins TRBV20-1 to TRBJ2-4; D remains unclear. The CDR3 has 11 residues. CDR1 is DFQATT and CDR2 is SNEGSKA in the germline V gene (reference sequence). V was shortened by 5 bases and J by 16 bases, with 18 bases between the two germline ends. This CDR3 reads CSALTGYEHYF. CDR3 sequence (DNA): TGCAGTGCTCTAACTGGCTACGAGCATTACTTC.

The rearrangement links TRBV20-1 to TRBJ1-1; TRBD1 agrees at 8 bases. J was trimmed by 3 bases and V by 6 bases; bases with no gene match: 9. CDR1 is DFQATT, CDR2 SNEGSKA, per germline (reference sequence). CDR3 length: 14 amino acids. CDR3 sequence (DNA): TGCAGTGCCCCCATACCGACAGGGGACACTGAAGCTTTCTTT. Its protein is CSAPIPTGDTEAFF.

The V and J genes are TRBV6-2 or TRBV6-3 and TRBJ2-1; D gene ambiguous. Germline CDR1 and CDR2: MNHEY and SVGEGT. This CDR3 region has 13 residues. V was cut by 6 bases and J by 5 bases, with 11 bases left in between. The CDR3 loop is CASRTLTDNEQFF. Written as DNA, the CDR3 is TGTGCCAGCAGGACTTTAACAGACAATGAGCAGTTCTTC.

The chain uses TRBV20-1 and TRBJ2-1, with D perhaps being TRBD1 or TRBD2 (5 bases each). Germline V gene sequence: CDR1 DFQATT, CDR2 SNEGSKA (reference sequence). The CDR3 is 16 amino acids. The V end lost 4 bases, the J end lost 0 bases, and 16 bases lay between the germline ends. The CDR3 DNA sequence: TGCAGTGCTAAAGACCCGGGACCGAGCTCCTACAATGAGCAGTTCTTC. It encodes CSAKDPGPSSYNEQFF.

This clonotype was picked up one time. J is TRBJ2-4 and V is TRBV7-9; 8 positions agree with TRBD2. The J call may be wrong; the DNA end is better matched by TRBJ2-5. Germline values: CDR1 SEHNR, CDR2 FQNEAQ (reference sequence). This CDR3 has 18 amino acids. The CDR3 bases are TGTGCCAGCAGCCGACCCGGGACCAGCGGGGGAGGAGAAGAGACCCAGTACTTC. Protein: CASSRPGTSGGGEETQYF.

This clonotype has just one count. The CDR3 region has the DNA TGTGCCAGCAGCGTCGCCGGGACTACACACACAGATACGCAGTATTTT. Encoded protein: CASSVAGTTHTDTQYF. The chain recombines TRBV9 with TRBJ2-3; TRBD2 agrees at 7 bases. The CDR3 is made up of 16 amino acids. The germline CDR1 and CDR2 sequences are SGDLS and YYNGEE. The J segment lost 2 bases and the V segment lost 2 bases, leaving 8 bases of the junction unmatched.

The chain carries TRBV3-1 and TRBJ2-3; tentatively, D is TRBD2 (6 bases). The CDR3 sequence is 14 residues long. Germline V gives CDR1 LGHDT, CDR2 YNNKEL (reference sequence). The V and J ends lost 2 bases and 7 bases respectively, with 13 bases between them. In DNA form, the CDR3 reads TGTGCCAGCAGCCAATCACCCGGGGGAAATACGCAGTATTTT. Protein sequence: CASSQSPGGNTQYF.